Each of the 18 T cell receptor beta chains below was sequenced from the same sample in a study of cytomegalovirus exposure and HLA in healthy donors. The assay was immunoSEQ multiplex PCR, and TCRdb's table has in-frame clones only and misses some. The sample holds tens of thousands of clones, 80% to 95% seen once. The sample taken for sequencing was PBMCs. The source of these receptors is a woman aged 25 to 39 in good health and CMV-seropositive.

The rearrangement links TRBV7-2 to TRBJ2-1; 8 positions agree with TRBD2. The CDR3 has 15 amino acids. From germline, CDR1 is SGHTA and CDR2 FQGNSA. The J segment lost 3 bases and the V segment lost 4 bases, leaving 5 bases of the junction unmatched. The CDR3 nucleotides read TGTGCCAGCAGCTCCCGGACTAGCAGCTACAATGAGCAGTTCTTC. This sequence encodes CASSSRTSSYNEQFF.

This sequence joins TRBV7-3 and TRBJ2-1, with a weak D call TRBD2 (6 bases). CDR3 length: 13 residues. V was clipped by 5 bases and J by 6 bases, with 11 bases between them. CDR1 and CDR2 from the germline V gene are SGHTA and FQGTGA. CDR3 in DNA: TGTGCCAGCAGCCATAGGACTACCAATGAGCAGTTCTTC. This encodes CASSHRTTNEQFF.

The rearrangement joins TRBV7-2 to TRBJ2-7; D remains ambiguous. Per the germline V gene, CDR1 is SGHTA and CDR2 is FQGNSA. The V end lost 1 base, the J end lost 6 bases, and 16 bases lay between the germline ends. The CDR3 runs 15 residues. In DNA form, the CDR3 reads TGTGCCAGCAGCTTAGATAAGAACGGGTACGGCGAGCAGTACTTC. Translated: CASSLDKNGYGEQYF.

The gene calls are TRBV11-3 and TRBJ1-1, with 7 bases matching TRBD1. The CDR3 is 13 amino acids. Germline trimming cut 5 bases from V and 8 bases from J; bases unmatched to any gene: 8. The germline CDR1 and CDR2 sequences are SGHNT and YENEEA. CDR3 coding DNA: TGTGCCAGCAGCGCGACGACAGGGACCGAAGCTTTCTTT. It yields the protein CASSATTGTEAFF.

V and J are TRBV7-2 and TRBJ2-7; D perhaps matches TRBD2 (6 bases). There are 16 residues in the CDR3. The ends were cut back, 6 bases at V and 7 bases at J, with 25 bases in the middle. Germline lookup yields CDR1 SGHTA and CDR2 FQGNSA. The CDR3 protein is CASRPQMDYPWGEQYF. CDR3 nucleotide sequence: TGTGCCAGCAGACCACAAATGGACTACCCCTGGGGTGAGCAGTACTTC.

The chain links TRBV5-6 to TRBJ2-3; 9 nucleotides line up with TRBD1. Trimming took 3 bases from V and 6 from J; bases not matched to a gene: 2. This CDR3 region has 13 residues. Per germline, CDR1 SGHDT and CDR2 YYEEEE. In nucleotides, the CDR3 is TGTGCCAGCAGCTGGGGACAGGGTGATACGCAGTATTTT. Protein: CASSWGQGDTQYF.

The CDR3: CASSVGSSGSGEQFF. The DNA for the CDR3 is TGTGCCAGCAGCGTAGGAAGTAGCGGGAGTGGCGAGCAGTTCTTC. The chain has TRBV9 and TRBJ2-1; 9 nucleotides align to TRBD2. Germline V lookup: CDR1 SGDLS, CDR2 YYNGEE. V lost 0 bases to trimming and J lost 10 bases; unmatched junction nucleotides: 8. The CDR3 runs to 15 residues.

The table lists this clone with a few counts. The chain couples TRBV7-9 to TRBJ1-2; D possibly corresponds to TRBD1 (6 bases). The CDR3 has 13 amino acids. With 5 bases removed from V and 2 bases from J, the gap between germline ends came to 9 bases. The germline V gene encodes CDR1 SEHNR and CDR2 FQNEAQ (reference sequence). CDR3 in DNA: TGTGCCAGCAGCCCCACAGGGAACTATGGCTACACCTTC. Its protein product is CASSPTGNYGYTF.

The chain recombines TRBV5-4 with TRBJ2-7; D perhaps matches TRBD1 (5 bases). The CDR3 sequence is 14 residues long. The V end was cut by 0 bases, the J end by 6 bases, with 13 bases between. CDR1 is SGHNT, CDR2 YYREEE, per germline (reference sequence). CDR3 bases: TGTGCCAGCAGCTTGGCCACACAGGTGGGCGAGCAGTACTTC. Protein: CASSLATQVGEQYF.

In DNA, the CDR3 is TGCGCCAGCAGCTTGTCGAGCTCTGGGGCCAACGTCCTGACTTTC. This sequence encodes CASSLSSSGANVLTF. The chain employs TRBV5-1 and TRBJ2-6, with no clear D. V lost 1 base and J 0 bases, leaving 5 bases between the germline ends. Germline values: CDR1 SGHRS, CDR2 YFSETQ. This CDR3 is built from 15 residues.

The chain has TRBV10-3 and TRBJ2-5; weak D call: TRBD1 (6 bases). Germline CDR1 ENHRY, CDR2 SYGVKD. The CDR3 runs to 15 residues. V lost 2 bases to trimming and J lost 3 bases, with 13 bases between them. The CDR3 DNA follows: TGTGCCATCAGTGAGGACCTGGGACAAAAAGAGACCCAGTACTTC. It translates to CAISEDLGQKETQYF.

The chain uses TRBV6-5 and TRBJ1-1; 7 bases are a match to TRBD1. Germline V CDR1 and CDR2: MNHEY, SVGAGI. V was pared by 2 bases and J by 7 bases, with 13 bases of the junction left unmatched. The CDR3 totals 16 residues. The CDR3 reads CASSYDGTALYSEAFF. CDR3 sequence (DNA): TGTGCCAGCAGTTACGACGGGACAGCCCTGTACAGTGAAGCTTTCTTT.

The rearrangement joins TRBV5-4 to TRBJ2-3, with 11 bases aligning to TRBD1. The CDR3 is made up of 17 amino acids. Losses at the gene ends were 3 bases for V and 3 bases for J; bases not matched to a gene: 9. Looked up from germline, CDR1 is SGHNT and CDR2 is YYREEE (reference sequence). This chain's CDR3 is CASSSDGGTGGTDTQYF. For the CDR3, the DNA is TGTGCCAGCAGCTCTGATGGGGGGACAGGGGGTACAGATACGCAGTATTTT.

The chain combines TRBV5-4 with TRBJ2-7; 7 positions match TRBD1. This CDR3 has 15 residues. Trimming took 2 bases from V and 4 from J; bases not matched to a gene: 9. CDR1 is SGHNT, CDR2 YYREEE, per germline (reference sequence). The CDR3 sequence: CASSFPTGNGYEQYF. In DNA, the CDR3 is TGTGCCAGCAGCTTCCCGACAGGGAATGGGTACGAGCAGTACTTC.

The chain employs TRBV11-2 and TRBJ1-5; 10 nucleotides match TRBD1. The CDR3 is made up of 15 amino acids. In germline, CDR1 is SGHAT, CDR2 FQNNGV. Trimming at V came to 1 base and at J to 3 bases, leaving 0 bases not matched to a gene. In DNA, the CDR3 is TGTGCCAGCAGCTTAGGACAGGGGGCCAATCAGCCCCAGCATTTT. Translation: CASSLGQGANQPQHF.

The chain has TRBV5-5 and TRBJ2-7, with 9 positions matching TRBD2. CDR3 size: 16 residues. Trimming cost V 1 base and J 2 bases; bases outside gene matches: 7. The germline gives CDR1 SGHKS, CDR2 YYEKEE (reference sequence). The CDR3 region is CASSLQAGGPAYEQYF. The CDR3 nucleotides read TGTGCCAGCAGCTTGCAAGCGGGAGGCCCCGCCTACGAGCAGTACTTC.

The gene calls are TRBV28 and TRBJ1-2; the match to TRBD1 covers 7 bases. The ends lost 2 bases at V and 8 bases at J; junction bases unmatched: 5. The CDR3 runs 13 residues. Germline V gene sequence: CDR1 MDHEN, CDR2 SYDVKM. The CDR3 DNA follows: TGTGCCAGCAGTTTACAAGCAGGGGGAGGCTACACCTTC. Translating gives CASSLQAGGGYTF.

In its sample, this clone was seen once. The chain employs TRBV27 and TRBJ2-2; TRBD2 matches 10 bases. V lost 7 bases to trimming and J lost 6 bases; unmatched junction nucleotides: 5. Per germline, CDR1 MNHEY and CDR2 SMNVEV (reference sequence). CDR3 size: 14 residues. CDR3 in DNA: TGTGCCAGCACGCGAGGGACTAGCGCCGGGGAGCTGTTTTTT. It codes for CASTRGTSAGELFF.